One sample yielded the 16 T cell receptor beta chains listed below, sequenced in a study of patients and donors after allogeneic stem cell transplantation. A single record per CDR3 protein comes from TCRdb applying MiXCR to the RT-PCR reads. The table shows some 960,000 distinct CDR3 sequences, with roughly 18% occurring only once. Sequencing was done on a sample of blood, either unsorted or a sorted T cell fraction (not recorded which). These receptor sequences come from a human donor who was either an allogeneic HSCT recipient or a stem cell or donor lymphocyte infusion donor (not recorded which). It is not recorded whose cells these are; they may come from a transplant donor.

CDR3 bases: TGCAGCGTTGCCCTTCTCCGGAGGCGACAAGATACGCAGTATTTT. Its translation: CSVALLRRRQDTQYF. J is TRBJ2-3 and V is TRBV29-1, with D possibly being TRBD2 (5 bases). CDR3 length equals 15 residues. With 4 bases removed from V and 5 bases from J, the gap between germline ends came to 19 bases. Per the germline V gene, CDR1 is SQVTM and CDR2 is ANQGSEA.

This chain links TRBV10-3 with TRBJ1-1; D gene uncertain. Trimming took 2 bases from V and 4 from J, leaving 8 bases between them. The CDR3 sequence is 13 residues long. Germline V gene lookup returns CDR1 ENHRY and CDR2 SYGVKD. The CDR3 bases are TGTGCCATCAGTGAGGTAATGGCCACTGAAGCTTTCTTT. Translated, it gives CAISEVMATEAFF.

J is TRBJ2-2 and V is TRBV20-1; 13 bases match TRBD2. CDR3 length: 17 residues. The V segment lost 4 bases and the J segment 6 bases; nucleotides outside the gene matches: 11. Germline CDR1 DFQATT, CDR2 SNEGSKA (reference sequence). CDR3 in amino acids: CSATRTSGGTSPGELFF. CDR3 coding DNA: TGCAGTGCTACTCGGACTAGCGGGGGCACGTCCCCCGGGGAGCTGTTTTTT.

This clonotype has more than one count but fewer than ten. The chain carries TRBV12-5 and TRBJ2-3; D unclear. Germline assignment: CDR1 LGHNT and CDR2 FRNRAP. Trimming took off 0 bases at V and 0 bases at J, with 7 bases between the two ends. The CDR3 is 15 amino acids. CDR3: CASGLVAASTDTQYF. As DNA, the CDR3 is TGTGCTAGTGGTTTGGTCGCGGCCAGCACAGATACGCAGTATTTT.

The chain carries TRBV6-1 and TRBJ2-3, with TRBD2 matching over 8 bases. V shed 4 bases, J shed 7 bases, and the junction held 13 bases outside the gene matches. This CDR3 is 16 amino acids long. CDR1 and CDR2 (germline): MNHNS, SASEGT. The CDR3 region has the DNA TGTGCCAGCAGTGTCGCTAGCGGGTACTGGCAGAATACGCAGTATTTT. Translation: CASSVASGYWQNTQYF.

This clonotype was detected many times. V is TRBV5-1 and J is TRBJ2-5; D possibly corresponds to TRBD2 (6 bases). The V gene's germline CDR1 is SGHRS and CDR2 YFSETQ. With 1 base removed from V and 0 bases from J, the gap between germline ends came to 10 bases. The length of the CDR3 is 15 residues. CDR3 amino acids: CASSLLGGYQETQYF. The CDR3 coding sequence is TGCGCCAGCAGCTTGCTCGGGGGATACCAAGAGACCCAGTACTTC.

The genes are TRBV10-3 and TRBJ1-2, with D perhaps TRBD1 (5 bases). Germline V CDR1 and CDR2: ENHRY, SYGVKD. This CDR3 has 15 residues. V lost 6 bases to trimming and J lost 5 bases, with 19 bases between them. CDR3 amino acids: CAISRDPDLWYGYTF. CDR3 DNA sequence: TGTGCCATCAGCCGGGACCCTGACCTTTGGTATGGCTACACCTTC.

The chain combines TRBV24-1 with TRBJ2-2; 11 bases line up with TRBD2. Germline assignment: CDR1 KGHDR and CDR2 SFDVKD. J was trimmed by 1 base and V by 4 bases; bases with no gene match: 7. The CDR3 covers 18 residues. The DNA for the CDR3 is TGTGCCACCAGTGACCCCATAGCGGGAGGGATGAACACCGGGGAGCTGTTTTTT. Translating gives CATSDPIAGGMNTGELFF.

This chain uses TRBV12-3 or TRBV12-4 with TRBJ2-1; 13 bases align to TRBD2. V dropped 6 bases and J dropped 8; count of bases not matched to a gene: 13. This CDR3 has 17 amino acids. As DNA, the CDR3 is TGTGCCAGCAGCAACCTCCCCGGGACTAGCGGGATCGATGAGCAGTTCTTC. This encodes CASSNLPGTSGIDEQFF.

In its sample, this clonotype was seen many times. The chain employs TRBV29-1 and TRBJ1-1, with D uncertain. The CDR3 runs to 15 residues. The V end lost 4 bases, the J end lost 0 bases, and 15 bases lay between the germline ends. CDR1 and CDR2 from the germline V gene are SQVTM and ANQGSEA. CDR3 in amino acids: CSVARSRGMNTEAFF. CDR3 bases: TGCAGCGTTGCTCGGTCAAGAGGCATGAACACTGAAGCTTTCTTT.

V gene TRBV7-8 combines with J gene TRBJ1-6, with D unclear. CDR1 and CDR2 from the germline V gene are SGHVS and FQNEAQ. This CDR3 region has 16 residues. Trimming shortened V by 2 bases and J by 2 bases, and 10 bases separated the two germline ends. Here the CDR3 reads CASSLRRSPYNSPLHF. Written as DNA, the CDR3 is TGTGCCAGCAGCTTAAGGCGGTCTCCCTATAATTCACCCCTCCACTTT.

In its sample, this clonotype was seen a few times. This chain links TRBV12-3 or TRBV12-4 with TRBJ1-5; 9 bases align to TRBD1. This CDR3 spans 16 amino acids. The trim removed 7 bases at V and 0 bases at J, leaving 7 bases unmatched. The CDR3 bases are TGTGCCAGCAAGACAGGGGGGCCTTATAGCAATCAGCCCCAGCATTTT. Translation gives CASKTGGPYSNQPQHF.

This clonotype was recorded only once. J is TRBJ1-1 and V is TRBV18; D uncertain. CDR1 and CDR2 (germline): KGHSH, LQKENI. The CDR3 covers 15 residues. The V end lost 3 bases, the J end lost 4 bases, and 15 bases lay between the germline ends. The CDR3 loop reads CASSPLRVPGTEAFF. The CDR3 DNA reads TGTGCCAGCTCACCTTTAAGGGTTCCTGGCACTGAAGCTTTCTTT.

The gene calls are TRBV9 and TRBJ1-6; maybe TRBD1 (5 bases). From germline, CDR1 is SGDLS and CDR2 YYNGEE. Trimming pared 0 bases from V and 7 bases from J, leaving 14 bases between. The CDR3 has 16 amino acids. CDR3 region: CASSVDVGRINSPLHF. In DNA form, the CDR3 reads TGTGCCAGCAGCGTAGATGTGGGACGGATAAATTCACCCCTCCACTTT.

V gene TRBV20-1 combines with J gene TRBJ2-7, with 9 bases fitting TRBD2. Trimming at V came to 3 bases and at J to 4 bases, leaving 4 bases not matched to a gene. Germline CDR1 and CDR2: DFQATT and SNEGSKA (reference sequence). The CDR3 extends over 13 amino acids. CDR3: CSASRGGGYEQYF. The CDR3 region has the DNA TGCAGTGCTAGCCGCGGGGGGGGGTACGAGCAGTACTTC.

This clonotype was counted a few times. V is TRBV2 and J is TRBJ1-1; unclear D gene. Germline V CDR1 and CDR2: SNHLY, FYNNEI. Trimming shortened V by 6 bases and J by 5 bases, and 16 bases separated the two germline ends. This CDR3 contains 14 residues. The CDR3 coding sequence is TGTGCCAGCAGACTCAGAGATCCCGGTACTGAAGCTTTCTTT. Translated, it gives CASRLRDPGTEAFF.